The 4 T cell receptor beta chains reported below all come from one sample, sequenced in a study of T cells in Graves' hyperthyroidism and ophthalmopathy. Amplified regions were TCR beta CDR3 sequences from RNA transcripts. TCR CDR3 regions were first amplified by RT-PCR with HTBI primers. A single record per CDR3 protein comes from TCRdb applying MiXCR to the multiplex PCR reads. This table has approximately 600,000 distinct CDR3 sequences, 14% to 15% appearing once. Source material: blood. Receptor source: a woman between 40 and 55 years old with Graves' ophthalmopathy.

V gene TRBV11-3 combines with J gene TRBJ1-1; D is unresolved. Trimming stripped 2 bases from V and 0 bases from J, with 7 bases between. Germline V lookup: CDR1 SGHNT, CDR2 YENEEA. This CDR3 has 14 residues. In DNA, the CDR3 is TGTGCCAGCAGCTTAACGACTATGAACACTGAAGCTTTCTTT. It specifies CASSLTTMNTEAFF.

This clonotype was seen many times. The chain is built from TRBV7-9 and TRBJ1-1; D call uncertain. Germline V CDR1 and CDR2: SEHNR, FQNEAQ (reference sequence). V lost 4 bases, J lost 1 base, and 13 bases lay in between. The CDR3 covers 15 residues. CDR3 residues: CASSSVEAQNTEAFF. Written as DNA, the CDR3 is TGTGCCAGCAGCTCAGTGGAGGCGCAGAACACTGAAGCTTTCTTT. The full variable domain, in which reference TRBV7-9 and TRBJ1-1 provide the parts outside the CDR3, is DTGVSQNPRHKITKRGQNVTFRCDPISEHNRLYWYRQTLGQGPEFLTYFQNEAQLEKSRLLSDRFSAERPKGSFSTLEIQRTEQGDSAMYLCASSSVEAQNTEAFFGQGTRLTVV.

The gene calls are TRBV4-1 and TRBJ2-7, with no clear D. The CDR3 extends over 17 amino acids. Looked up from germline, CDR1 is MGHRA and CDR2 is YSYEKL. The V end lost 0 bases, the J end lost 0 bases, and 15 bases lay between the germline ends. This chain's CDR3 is CASSQEVENWISYEQYF. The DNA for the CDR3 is TGCGCCAGCAGCCAAGAAGTGGAGAATTGGATCTCCTACGAGCAGTACTTC.

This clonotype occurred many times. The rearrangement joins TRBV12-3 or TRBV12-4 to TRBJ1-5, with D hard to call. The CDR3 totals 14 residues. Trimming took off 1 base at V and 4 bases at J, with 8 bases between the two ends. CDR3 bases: TGTGCCAGCAGTTTAGAGGTAAAGAATCAGCCCCAGCATTTT. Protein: CASSLEVKNQPQHF.